The entry below describes one TCR beta chain. This record comes from a study of shared clonotypes between healthy human individuals. As for the study in general: CD4 naive and memory got three plates each, CD8 naive two, CD8 memory one.

Only CD45RO-negative cells positively selected for CCR7 counted as naive CD8 cells, so terminally differentiated effector memory CD45RA+ cells were excluded. Per the germline V gene, CDR1 is SGHVS and CDR2 is FQNEAQ. The CDR3 consists of 12 residues. V lost 3 bases and J lost 5, with 8 bases in between. Libraries were prepared by immunoSEQ multiplex PCR; TCRdb keeps only in-frame clonotypes and omits some of them. The table has around 2,000,000 clones, roughly 91% seen once. The sequence derives from a man between 18 and 35 years old in good health. Some clones in this sample may be carry-over from other donors' samples. The specimen sequenced was naive CD8+ T cells from PBMCs. The chain is built from TRBV7-8 and TRBJ2-7; D call uncertain. The CDR3 loop is CASSFGWHEQYF. The CDR3 DNA reads as TGTGCCAGCAGCTTCGGCTGGCACGAGCAGTACTTC.